This T cell receptor beta chain was observed in a study of Ad26.COV2.S vaccination and SARS-CoV-2 variants. TCRdb's copy holds only in-frame clones and misses some; the assay was immunoSEQ multiplex PCR. This sample has approximately 400,000 clones, with just over 90% found just once. The study, taken as a whole, reports: Recipients given vaccine exceeded placebo recipients in spike-specific TCR breadth. Vaccinated and placebo-treated recipients had similar non-spike TCR breadth.

Germline lookup yields CDR1 MRHNA and CDR2 SNTAGT. With 8 bases clipped from V and 2 bases from J, the junction kept 6 bases outside the gene matches. The CDR3 sequence is 14 residues long. This clone has more than one count but fewer than ten. Its antigen is unidentified. The sample was peripheral blood, taken after recovery from COVID-19. The rearrangement links TRBV6-4 to TRBJ1-3; 7 bases align to TRBD1. The TCR originated in a human donor who had recovered from COVID-19. This CDR3 is CASWAGGTGNTIYF. The CDR3 DNA follows: TGTGCCAGCTGGGCAGGGGGTACTGGAAACACCATATATTTT.